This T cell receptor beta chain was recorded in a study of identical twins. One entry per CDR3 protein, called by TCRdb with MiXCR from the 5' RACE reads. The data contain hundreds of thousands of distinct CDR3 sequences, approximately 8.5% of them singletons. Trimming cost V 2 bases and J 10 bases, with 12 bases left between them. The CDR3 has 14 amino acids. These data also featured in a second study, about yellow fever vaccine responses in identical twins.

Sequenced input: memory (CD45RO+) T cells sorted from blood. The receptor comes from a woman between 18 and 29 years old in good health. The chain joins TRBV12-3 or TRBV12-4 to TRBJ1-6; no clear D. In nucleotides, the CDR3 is TGTGCCAGCAGTTTAAGGAGGGCGGAATCACCCCTCCACTTT. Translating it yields CASSLRRAESPLHF.